This paragraph reports one T cell receptor (beta chain). This clonotype was seen a handful of times. What this receptor recognizes is not known. No base-level quality is on record; no much larger clone is a single base apart. The sample originates from a study of T cells in Graves' hyperthyroidism and ophthalmopathy (dated by TCRdb to the late 2010s). As for the study more broadly: Peripheral blood samples were taken at initial diagnosis, before any treatment was given. TCR V-J signatures able to tell the groups apart were searched for in a discovery cohort of 100 or so patients, of whom fewer than 45 had Graves' ophthalmopathy and more than 55 had stable Graves' hyperthyroidism. An independent validation cohort of around 20 hyperthyroidism patients and 17 patients who later progressed to ophthalmopathy tested prospective prediction of ophthalmopathy. The 100 discovery patients were randomly split 7:3 into training and test sets. In about 6 Graves' hyperthyroidism patients, the study also compared T-cell repertoires from thyroid tissue with T-cell repertoires from blood. Once sampling was done, hyperthyroidism patients were given methimazole at a starting dose of 30 mg daily, whereas ophthalmopathy patients were given high-dose intravenous methylprednisolone. TCR Vbeta CDR3 sequencing of roughly 140 peripheral blood samples (about 45 ophthalmopathy, around 80 hyperthyroidism and roughly 17 progressor patients) is reported in the paper. Beyond this particular receptor, the publication reports: No statistical method was used to set the sample size in advance, and investigators knew the group allocation. In validation, the model predicted progression to ophthalmopathy a median of roughly 6.1 months before onset, with approximately 70% sensitivity and 72.22% specificity. Most expanded thyroid clonotypes (frequency above 0.001) were also detected in blood, suggesting blood repertoires may reflect thyroid immune responses. A model built on a 13 V-J signature distinguished ophthalmopathy from stable hyperthyroidism, reaching around 87% sensitivity and around 82% specificity in cross-validation and 80%/75% in testing.

The TCR beta CDR3 regions were amplified from RNA transcripts. The first round of RT-PCR for the TCR CDR3 was performed with the HTBI primer set and the Qiagen OneStep RT-PCR kit. The libraries were constructed in a second round of multiplex PCR and then size-selected and purified. The libraries were sequenced on an Illumina HiSeq2000 using paired-end 100 bp reads. The study's own analysis went as follows. SOAPnuke was used to process the raw data, with reads discarded if the reads contained adapters or uncalled bases, had a mean Phred below 15, or lacked an exact constant-primer or identifier match. COPE v1.2.5 was used to merge the high-quality paired reads, and each unique nucleotide sequence was defined as a clonotype. MiTCR v1.1 was used to align the clonotypes against IMGT TRBV, TRBD and TRBJ reference segments. Analysis was restricted to V-J combinations with a frequency above 0.0001, which covered about 99% of repertoires. The TCS score was defined as the ratio of F50 (clonal expansion) to E x V (chaos), calculated using BLOSUM62-based TCRdist between CDR3 peptides within each V-J. Welch's t-statistics and random forest reduced some 510 V-J features to 10 to 15, which were used in a naive Bayes classifier (R e1071). The public reads were reanalyzed by TCRdb: fastp trimming at Q25, MiXCR alignment, in-frame beta chains only. Rows matching on CDR3 protein sequence are summarized as one entry with the most common DNA and genes. TCRdb's processing, not the study's, gives the V and J calls here. The sample table records 300,000 to 400,000 distinct CDR3 sequences; approximately 13% of these occur just once. The ten biggest clones cover around a tenth of the sample.

Stable Graves' hyperthyroidism was defined as the absence of progression to ophthalmopathy over 18 months of follow-up. The hyperthyroidism patients were between 18 and 65 years old and newly diagnosed, with a disease duration of less than 2 months. Patients with uncontrolled infections, other autoimmune diseases, pregnancy or lactation were excluded. Diagnoses were established on the basis of clinical symptoms, serum thyroxine and TRAb, thyroid ultrasound, and orbital computed tomography. PBMCs were separated from roughly 9.6 ml of fresh peripheral blood using Ficoll-Paque density gradient centrifugation. Total RNA was extracted using Trizol reagent, and RNA quality was assessed on an Agilent 2100 Bioanalyzer. Counted from cysteine to phenylalanine, this CDR3 has 20 amino acids. Left in the record is the CDR3 DNA by itself, 60 bases read in frame from the first base. Compared with germline, V lacks 10 bases and J lacks 0 bases; bases without a gene match: 21.

This chain is built from TRBV12-3 or TRBV12-4 and TRBJ2-6, and 7 junctional nucleotides match TRBD1. The sequenced sample consisted of blood. This sequence was found in a woman aged 18-35 years with Graves' hyperthyroidism. The sequenced DNA: TGTGCCATCTCACCCGGGACAGACAAAAATAAACACTCTGGGGCCAACGTCCTGACTTTC. This encodes CAISPGTDKNKHSGANVLTF.